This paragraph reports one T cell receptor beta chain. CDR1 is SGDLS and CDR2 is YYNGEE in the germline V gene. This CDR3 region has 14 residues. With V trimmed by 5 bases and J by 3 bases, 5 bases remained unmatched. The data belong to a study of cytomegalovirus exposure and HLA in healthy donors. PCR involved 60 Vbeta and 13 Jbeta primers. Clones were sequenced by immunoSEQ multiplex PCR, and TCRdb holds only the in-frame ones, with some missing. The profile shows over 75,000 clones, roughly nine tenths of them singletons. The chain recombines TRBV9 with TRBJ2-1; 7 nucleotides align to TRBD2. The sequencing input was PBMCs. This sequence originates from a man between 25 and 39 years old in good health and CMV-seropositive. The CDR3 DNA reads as TGTGCCAGCAGTAAACGGACTAGCTACAATGAGCAGTTCTTC. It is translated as CASSKRTSYNEQFF.